The 22 T cell receptor beta chains below were found in one sample sequenced in a study of T cell repertoires in cytomegalovirus infection. TCRdb analysed the reads with MiXCR anew, one entry per CDR3 protein. This sample yields about 140,000 distinct CDR3 sequences, of which 6.5% are seen a single time; over 15% belongs to the top ten. The sample consisted of PBMCs. The receptor set was obtained from a human donor in good health (CMV status not recorded). Some clones in this sample may be carry-over from other donors' samples.

This clonotype was seen a handful of times. The V and J genes are TRBV15 and TRBJ1-1; a weak D match, TRBD1 (6 bases). The length of the CDR3 is 16 residues. The V gene's germline CDR1 is LNHNV and CDR2 YYDKDF (reference sequence). V lost 3 bases and J lost 5, with 19 bases in between. The CDR3, as DNA: TGTGCCACCAGCAGGACGGGGGGCGCGGGAGAGACTGAAGCTTTCTTT. This translates into CATSRTGGAGETEAFF.

This clonotype appeared a few times. This chain connects TRBV9 to TRBJ1-1; D is ambiguous. Trimming pared 0 bases from V and 1 base from J, leaving 7 bases between. Looked up from germline, CDR1 is SGDLS and CDR2 is YYNGEE. The CDR3 extends over 14 amino acids. The CDR3 sequence is CASSVATANTEAFF. The CDR3 region has the DNA TGTGCCAGCAGCGTAGCTACGGCGAACACTGAAGCTTTCTTT.

At least ten counts were recorded for this clonotype. The rearrangement links TRBV5-1 to TRBJ2-3; perhaps TRBD2 as D (6 bases). The V end was cut by 3 bases, the J end by 4 bases, with 9 bases between. The CDR3 consists of 13 residues. Germline values: CDR1 SGHRS, CDR2 YFSETQ. The CDR3 coding sequence is TGCGCCAGCAGCTCCGGAGGGTCAGATACGCAGTATTTT. Amino acids: CASSSGGSDTQYF.

This clonotype came up many times. The chain is built from TRBV7-2 and TRBJ2-5, with TRBD1 identical over 10 bases. This CDR3 has 17 residues. Trimming took 4 bases from V and 4 from J; bases not matched to a gene: 12. CDR1 is SGHTA, CDR2 FQGNSA, per germline. The CDR3 loop reads CASSSTTGGFGGETQYF. The CDR3 nucleotides read TGTGCCAGCAGCTCGACGACAGGGGGCTTCGGGGGAGAGACCCAGTACTTC.

This clonotype has a count of ten or more. The gene calls are TRBV7-8 and TRBJ2-3, with D possibly matching TRBD2 (6 bases). The germline V gene encodes CDR1 SGHVS and CDR2 FQNEAQ. This CDR3 has 11 amino acids. Trimming removed 2 bases from V and 15 bases from J, with 12 bases in between. CDR3 sequence (DNA): TGTGCCAGCAGCTTACGGGACTTTGTCTATTTT. Encoded protein: CASSLRDFVYF. The full variable domain, rest sourced from reference TRBV7-8 and TRBJ2-3, is GAGVSQSPRYKVAKRGQDVALRCDPISGHVSLFWYQQALGQGPEFLTYFQNEAQLDKSGLPSDRFFAERPEGSVSTLKIQRTQQEDSAVYLCASSLRDFVYFGPGTRLTVL.

This clonotype has a count of ten or more. The CDR3 region is CASSRWDSRNQPQHF. The CDR3, as DNA: TGCGCCAGCAGCAGATGGGATTCTCGCAATCAGCCCCAGCATTTT. The chain links TRBV5-1 to TRBJ1-5; D is uncertain. Trimming left V 4 bases short and J 2 bases short, with 13 bases between. CDR3 length: 15 amino acids. The germline gives CDR1 SGHRS, CDR2 YFSETQ.

This clonotype is labeled as medium-sized. The V gene is TRBV7-2, the J gene TRBJ1-1; the D is unclear. V lost 1 base and J lost 1, with 7 bases in between. Germline CDR1 and CDR2: SGHTA and FQGNSA. CDR3 length equals 14 residues. CDR3 nucleotide sequence: TGTGCCAGCAGCTTAGATATTCGGAACACTGAAGCTTTCTTT. It yields the protein CASSLDIRNTEAFF.

V and J are TRBV29-1 and TRBJ1-1; D possibly corresponds to TRBD1 (5 bases). V shed 0 bases and J shed 8 bases, with 10 bases lying between them. This CDR3 comprises 12 residues. Germline V gene data show CDR1 as SQVTM and CDR2 as ANQGSEA. CDR3 bases: TGCAGCGTTGAAGAATGGGGCAGGGAAGCTTTCTTT. Residues: CSVEEWGREAFF.

Ten or more counts support this clonotype. The chain couples TRBV6-2 or TRBV6-3 to TRBJ2-7, with TRBD2 as a possible D gene (5 bases). The V gene's germline CDR1 is MNHEY and CDR2 SVGEGT. Trimming took 0 bases from V and 2 from J, leaving 11 bases between them. This CDR3 is built from 15 residues. CDR3 in DNA: TGTGCCAGCAGTTACTCGAGGGTGGTCGCCTACGAGCAGTACTTC. Translated: CASSYSRVVAYEQYF.

This clonotype was seen ten or more times. This chain links TRBV7-2 with TRBJ1-1; no firm D call. This CDR3 comprises 14 residues. CDR1 is SGHTA and CDR2 is FQGNSA in the germline V gene. V was trimmed by 2 bases and J by 1 base, leaving 8 bases between them. The CDR3 DNA reads as TGTGCCAGCAGCTTATACAGCACGAACACTGAAGCTTTCTTT. Encoded protein: CASSLYSTNTEAFF.

This clonotype was counted many times. The chain has TRBV7-9 and TRBJ1-2; D is undetermined. The length of the CDR3 is 14 residues. V was clipped by 6 bases and J by 7 bases, with 18 bases between them. Germline CDR1 is SEHNR and CDR2 is FQNEAQ (reference sequence). The chain's CDR3 is CASRAPSRMAGYTF. The CDR3 nucleotides are TGTGCCAGCAGGGCCCCCTCCAGAATGGCTGGCTACACCTTC.

This chain uses TRBV13 with TRBJ1-4, with 7 bases fitting TRBD1. The CDR3 covers 14 residues. V lost 3 bases, J lost 10 bases, and 8 bases stayed unmatched. The germline CDR1 and CDR2 sequences are PRHDT and FYEKMQ (reference sequence). This chain's CDR3 is CASSFWDSGGKLFF. The CDR3 coding sequence is TGTGCCAGCAGCTTCTGGGACAGCGGGGGAAAACTGTTTTTT.

The sample holds many counts of this clonotype. The V and J genes are TRBV7-2 and TRBJ2-1, with 14 bases that match TRBD2. Germline loops: CDR1 SGHTA, CDR2 FQGNSA. This CDR3 spans 22 amino acids. After removal of 5 bases from V and 0 bases from J, the junction contained 18 bases not matched to a gene. CDR3 region: CASSQKPPGLAGVRSSYNEQFF. For the CDR3, the DNA is TGTGCCAGCAGCCAAAAGCCCCCGGGACTAGCGGGGGTCCGGAGCTCCTACAATGAGCAGTTCTTC.

This clonotype was detected ten times or more. V gene TRBV3-1 combines with J gene TRBJ1-5; D ambiguous. CDR1 is LGHDT, CDR2 YNNKEL, per germline (reference sequence). V dropped 2 bases and J dropped 6 bases, with 8 bases sitting between them. The CDR3 totals 13 residues. The CDR3 coding sequence is TGTGCCAGCAGCCAACAGCCTGGTCAGCCCCAGCATTTT. Amino acid sequence: CASSQQPGQPQHF.

This clonotype appeared many times. This sequence joins TRBV28 and TRBJ2-5, with D possibly being TRBD2 (5 bases). Trimming took off 8 bases at V and 8 bases at J, with 9 bases between the two ends. The CDR3 runs to 10 residues. The V gene's germline CDR1 is MDHEN and CDR2 SYDVKM. CDR3 sequence: CASGRETQYF. CDR3 nucleotide sequence: TGTGCCAGCGGCCGGGAAACCCAGTACTTC.

This clonotype appeared many times. The chain's CDR3 is CASSQAVRASRNWYGYTF. The CDR3 coding sequence is TGTGCCAGCAGCCAAGCTGTCAGGGCTTCACGGAATTGGTATGGCTACACCTTC. V usage is TRBV3-1 and J usage is TRBJ1-2, with a tentative D call TRBD1 (5 bases). The CDR3 has 18 amino acids. V was cut by 1 base and J by 5 bases, with 23 bases left in between. Germline V gives CDR1 LGHDT, CDR2 YNNKEL (reference sequence). Full variable domain (remainder filled in from reference TRBV3-1 and TRBJ1-2): DTAVSQTPKYLVTQMGNDKSIKCEQNLGHDTMYWYKQDSKKFLKIMFSYNNKELIINETVPNRFSPKSPDKAHLNLHINSLELGDSAVYFCASSQAVRASRNWYGYTFGSGTRLTVV.

This clonotype has ten or more counts. The V and J genes are TRBV7-8 and TRBJ1-1; D is perhaps TRBD1 (5 bases). Germline V gene lookup returns CDR1 SGHVS and CDR2 FQNEAQ. V lost 4 bases and J 5 bases, leaving 17 bases between the germline ends. The CDR3 length is 15 residues. CDR3 sequence: CASSYPRGRETEAFF. CDR3 nucleotide sequence: TGTGCCAGCAGCTACCCAAGGGGCAGGGAAACTGAAGCTTTCTTT.

This clonotype was counted many times. The rearrangement links TRBV20-1 to TRBJ2-1; 8 nucleotides align to TRBD2. Trimming took 2 bases from V and 7 from J; bases not matched to a gene: 7. The germline V gene encodes CDR1 DFQATT and CDR2 SNEGSKA (reference sequence). CDR3 size: 14 residues. The CDR3 reads CSARSSAGVNEQFF. As DNA, the CDR3 is TGCAGTGCTAGATCTTCAGCGGGGGTAAATGAGCAGTTCTTC.

The sample holds many counts of this clonotype. The chain recombines TRBV6-5 with TRBJ2-3, with TRBD2 matching over 8 bases. CDR1 and CDR2 (germline): MNHEY, SVGAGI. V gave up 6 bases and J gave up 3 bases; unmatched junction bases: 11. The length of the CDR3 is 16 residues. In DNA, the CDR3 is TGTGCCAGCAGCCGTCGAACTAGCGGACTTACAGATACGCAGTATTTT. Translating gives CASSRRTSGLTDTQYF.

In its sample, this clonotype was seen many times. The CDR3 sequence: CASSSSRTDTQYF. CDR3 nucleotide sequence: TGTGCCAGCAGCTCGAGCCGCACAGATACGCAGTATTTT. This chain connects TRBV7-8 to TRBJ2-3, with D unresolved. The CDR3 covers 13 residues. V lost 4 bases to trimming and J lost 1 base, with 6 bases between them. In germline, CDR1 is SGHVS, CDR2 FQNEAQ.

This clonotype was picked up many times. This chain uses TRBV5-6 with TRBJ1-2; no clear D gene. CDR1 and CDR2 (germline): SGHDT, YYEEEE. The CDR3 sequence is 14 residues long. V was cut by 4 bases and J by 0 bases, with 10 bases left in between. The CDR3 DNA sequence: TGTGCCAGCAGCACAGAAACTACTAACTATGGCTACACCTTC. Protein sequence: CASSTETTNYGYTF.

This clonotype was seen many times. The rearrangement joins TRBV7-2 to TRBJ2-7; possibly TRBD2 for D (7 bases). Trimming took 0 bases from V and 2 from J, leaving 8 bases between them. The CDR3 sequence is 14 residues long. Germline values: CDR1 SGHTA, CDR2 FQGNSA. CDR3 DNA sequence: TGTGCCAGCAGCTTAGCAGGGGGGGCCTACGAGCAGTACTTC. Translation gives CASSLAGGAYEQYF.